This entry describes one TCR beta chain. Its antigen is undetermined. The study ran its PCR with 60 Vbeta and 13 Jbeta primers. TCRdb's copy holds only in-frame clones and misses some; the assay was immunoSEQ multiplex PCR. This repertoire shows around 150,000 clones, 60% to 80% found once; its top ten account for 1.5% to 2%. This CDR3 has 15 residues. Between the trimmed V and J ends, which lost 0 bases and 1 base, there was a span of 7 bases. Germline V gene sequence: CDR1 SGHTA, CDR2 FQGNSA. The data were obtained in a study of cytomegalovirus exposure and HLA in healthy donors. Overall study: Earlier, 150 million to 200 million T cells were analyzed, and around 100 million unique TCR beta sequences were found among them. Findings of the study overall: A previous analysis found most TCR beta V segments productive roughly 87% or roughly 30% of the time.

This rearrangement joins TRBV7-2 to TRBJ1-5; D is ambiguous. The sample consisted of PBMCs. The sequence was collected from a woman aged 30 to 39 in good health and CMV-seronegative. CDR3 region: CASSLAGSSNQPQHF. CDR3 bases: TGTGCCAGCAGCTTAGCGGGCTCAAGCAATCAGCCCCAGCATTTT.